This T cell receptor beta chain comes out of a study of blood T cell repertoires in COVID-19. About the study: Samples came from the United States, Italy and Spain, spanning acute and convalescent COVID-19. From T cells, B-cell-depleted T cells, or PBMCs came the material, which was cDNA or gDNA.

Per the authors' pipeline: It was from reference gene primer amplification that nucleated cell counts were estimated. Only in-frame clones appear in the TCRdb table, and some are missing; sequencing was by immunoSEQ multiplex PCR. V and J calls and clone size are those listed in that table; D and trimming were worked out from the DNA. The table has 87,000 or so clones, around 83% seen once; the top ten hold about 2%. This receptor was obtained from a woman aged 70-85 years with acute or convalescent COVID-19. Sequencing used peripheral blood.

CDR3 protein: CASSQVATGSGGDYNEQFF. The CDR3 bases are TGTGCCAGCAGCCAAGTCGCAACCGGCAGCGGGGGAGACTACAATGAGCAGTTCTTC. The V call is TRBV3-1 (or the pseudogene TRBV3-2), the J call TRBJ2-1; 8 bases are shared with TRBD2. V gave up 1 base and J gave up 3 bases; unmatched junction bases: 14. From germline, CDR1 is LGHDT and CDR2 YNNKEL (reference sequence). The CDR3 is made up of 19 amino acids.